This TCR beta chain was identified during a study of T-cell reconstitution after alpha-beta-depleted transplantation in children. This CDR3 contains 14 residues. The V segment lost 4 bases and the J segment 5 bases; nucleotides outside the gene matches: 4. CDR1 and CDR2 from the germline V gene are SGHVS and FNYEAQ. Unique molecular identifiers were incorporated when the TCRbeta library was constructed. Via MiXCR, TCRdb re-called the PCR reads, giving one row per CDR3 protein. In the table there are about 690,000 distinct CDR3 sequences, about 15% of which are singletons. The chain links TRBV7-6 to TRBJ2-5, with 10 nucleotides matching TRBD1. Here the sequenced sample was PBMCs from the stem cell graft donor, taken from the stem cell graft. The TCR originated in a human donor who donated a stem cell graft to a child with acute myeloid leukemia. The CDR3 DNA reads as TGTGCCAGCAGCTCCGGACAGGGGGACGAGACCCAGTACTTC. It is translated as CASSSGQGDETQYF.